This T cell receptor (beta chain) was sequenced during a study of metastatic and nonmetastatic thyroid tumors. Study details: The authors compared repertoires across blood and tumor or nodule tissue from malignant and benign thyroid patients. Broader study findings: Benign nodules reportedly had significantly lower TCR beta diversity than malignant thyroid tumors in blood and tumor.

MiXCR re-clonotyped the PCR reads for TCRdb. This table has tens of thousands of clones, approximately 22% appearing once. No patient received treatment before thyroid surgery. The table lists this clone with a few counts. Its target is not known. The V gene lost 7 bases and the J gene lost 2 bases, with 9 bases spanning the gap. The germline gives CDR1 SNHLY, CDR2 FYNNEI. The CDR3 has 12 residues. The TCR was taken from a female donor with papillary thyroid cancer or a benign thyroid nodule (not recorded which). Some clones in this sample may be carry-over from other donors' samples. Sample: adjacent normal tissue. The J gene is TRBJ2-7, the V gene TRBV2, with D maybe TRBD1 (5 bases). CDR3 in amino acids: CASNRTPYEQYF. CDR3 nucleotide sequence: TGTGCCAGCAACAGGACCCCCTACGAGCAGTACTTC.